This TCR beta chain was retrieved from a study of esophageal squamous cell carcinoma under preoperative chemotherapy. This sample's time point: before preoperative PTX-NDP chemotherapy. TCRdb itself ran the PCR reads through MiXCR, one entry per CDR3 protein. The sample contains approximately 12,000 distinct CDR3 sequences, around 50% of which appear only once. The CDR3 length is 16 residues. Germline V gives CDR1 MNHEY, CDR2 SVGAGI. Points on this clonotype: An end of the junction differs from the germline gene, which may be a read error.

This TCR was recovered from a human donor with esophageal squamous cell carcinoma. The donor label of this sample is uncertain. The sample was acquired from a patient given preoperative chemotherapy. The gene calls are TRBV6-5 and TRBJ2-1, with a possible D match to TRBD2 (6 bases). The CDR3 is CASSYLGGVRDNELFF. The CDR3 region has the DNA TGTGCCAGCAGTTACCTTGGCGGGGTTCGCGACAATGAGCTGTTTTTC.